These T cell receptor beta chains were read from a single sample in a study of spatial heterogeneity in lung cancer. TCRdb re-called the 5' RACE reads through MiXCR, storing one row per CDR3 protein. The repertoire holds more than 75,000 distinct CDR3 sequences, roughly 12% seen once, with approximately 4.2% in the top ten. The source was PBMCs, collected at surgery. Receptors originate from a male donor with early-stage non-small cell lung cancer. Both conserved end residues are part of each CDR3.

v_call	cdr3_aa
TRBV7-3	CASSHSTTGGTGELFF
TRBV29-1	CSVEDGDNQPQHF
TRBV20-1	CSARGGVGRAYIQYF
TRBV11-2	CASSLAGGPGYTF
TRBV6-5	CASSSGLQETQYF
TRBV3-1	CASSQDSISGNTMDF
TRBV11-2	CASSLALSEAETQYF
TRBV29-1	CSVRTGGNQPQHF
TRBV7-3	CASSPNRDTEAFF
TRBV5-1	CASSLGGTSGSADTQYF